The 24 T cell receptor beta chains listed next were all sequenced from one sample in a study of T-cell reconstitution after alpha-beta-depleted transplantation in children. Preparation of the TCRbeta library used unique molecular identifiers. TCRdb recomputed calls from the PCR reads with MiXCR, one row per CDR3 protein. This table has about 360,000 distinct CDR3 sequences, about an eighth appearing once. Sample: PBMCs, taken from the stem cell graft. The receptor source for this set is a human donor who donated a stem cell graft to a child with Fanconi anemia.

Ten or more counts support this clonotype. This chain links TRBV6-1 with TRBJ2-2; TRBD2 matches 10 bases. V lost 6 bases, J lost 6 bases, and 7 bases stayed unmatched. Germline V CDR1 and CDR2: MNHNS, SASEGT. The CDR3 totals 15 residues. This CDR3 is CASRETGTSAGELFF. The CDR3 DNA sequence: TGTGCCAGCAGGGAAACCGGGACTAGCGCCGGGGAGCTGTTTTTT.

The genes are TRBV27 and TRBJ1-5; tentatively, D is TRBD1 (5 bases). The CDR3 sequence is 14 residues long. From germline, CDR1 is MNHEY and CDR2 SMNVEV (reference sequence). V lost 5 bases to trimming and J lost 4 bases, with 12 bases between them. CDR3 sequence: CASSDSSPNQPQHF. CDR3 sequence (DNA): TGTGCCAGCAGTGACAGCTCCCCTAATCAGCCCCAGCATTTT.

This clonotype appeared a few times. The chain uses TRBV5-6 and TRBJ1-2, with 8 bases aligning to TRBD1. With 0 bases clipped from V and 4 bases from J, the junction kept 2 bases outside the gene matches. This CDR3 region has 14 residues. Germline CDR1 SGHDT, CDR2 YYEEEE. The CDR3 DNA sequence: TGTGCCAGCAGCTTGGCTGACAGGGGCTATGGCTACACCTTC. Translation: CASSLADRGYGYTF.

This clonotype was seen at least ten times. The genes are TRBV7-6 and TRBJ1-3; 9 bases match TRBD1. Germline V CDR1 and CDR2: SGHVS, FNYEAQ. The CDR3 contains 16 residues. J gave up 2 bases and V 2 bases, and 4 bases lay outside the gene matches. CDR3 nucleotide sequence: TGTGCCAGCAGCTTACTGGGGACAGGGCCTGGAAACACCATATATTTT. Amino acid sequence: CASSLLGTGPGNTIYF.

This clonotype was detected many times. V gene TRBV5-6 combines with J gene TRBJ2-7; D perhaps matches TRBD1 (6 bases). The CDR3 length is 14 residues. With 0 bases removed from V and 5 bases from J, the gap between germline ends came to 12 bases. Germline V gives CDR1 SGHDT, CDR2 YYEEEE. CDR3 residues: CASSLDREINEQYF. The CDR3 DNA sequence: TGTGCCAGCAGCTTGGACAGGGAGATCAACGAGCAGTACTTC.

The table lists this clonotype with many counts. The chain has TRBV7-3 and TRBJ2-1, with D hard to call. The CDR3 totals 15 residues. The V end lost 5 bases, the J end lost 0 bases, and 11 bases lay between the germline ends. Germline lookup yields CDR1 SGHTA and CDR2 FQGTGA. The CDR3 nucleotides read TGTGCCAGCAGCCTAAGACGGAGCTCCTACAATGAGCAGTTCTTC. Its protein is CASSLRRSSYNEQFF. Complete variable domain (other parts from reference TRBV7-3 and TRBJ2-1): GAGVSQTPSNKVTEKGKYVELRCDPISGHTALYWYRQSLGQGPEFLIYFQGTGAADDSGLPNDRFFAVRPEGSVSTLKIQRTERGDSAVYLCASSLRRSSYNEQFFGPGTRLTVL.

This clonotype has only a few counts. The chain joins TRBV28 to TRBJ2-7; 8 positions match TRBD1. V was clipped by 6 bases and J by 2 bases; unmatched bases: 9. The V gene's germline CDR1 is MDHEN and CDR2 SYDVKM. The CDR3 runs 15 residues. The CDR3 DNA is TGTGCCAGCAGACGTACAGGGGGTAATACCTACGAGCAGTACTTC. Its protein product is CASRRTGGNTYEQYF.

This clonotype has a handful of counts. V gene TRBV5-1 combines with J gene TRBJ2-1, with D perhaps TRBD1 (6 bases). The CDR3 covers 17 residues. The V and J ends lost 4 bases and 3 bases respectively, with 20 bases between them. Germline values: CDR1 SGHRS, CDR2 YFSETQ. CDR3 protein: CASSRALGLDSYNEQFF. The DNA for the CDR3 is TGCGCCAGCAGCCGTGCGCTTGGGCTGGACAGCTACAATGAGCAGTTCTTC.

In its sample, this clonotype was seen a few times. CDR3 residues: CSAQARSNQPQHF. CDR3 in DNA: TGCAGTGCGCAGGCTCGGAGCAATCAGCCCCAGCATTTT. The chain couples TRBV20-1 to TRBJ1-5; D is unclear. Looked up from germline, CDR1 is DFQATT and CDR2 is SNEGSKA (reference sequence). V was clipped by 6 bases and J by 1 base, with 10 bases between them. The CDR3 consists of 13 residues.

This clonotype came up many times. J is TRBJ1-5 and V is TRBV3-1, with unresolved D. The CDR3 covers 13 residues. Looked up from germline, CDR1 is LGHDT and CDR2 is YNNKEL (reference sequence). Trimming stripped 4 bases from V and 4 bases from J, with 8 bases between. DNA of the CDR3: TGTGCCAGCAGCCCCTCGGGGAATCAGCCCCAGCATTTT. It translates to CASSPSGNQPQHF.

This clonotype turned up a few times. The chain is built from TRBV7-6 and TRBJ1-1; tentatively, D is TRBD1 (5 bases). This CDR3 spans 14 amino acids. Per the germline V gene, CDR1 is SGHVS and CDR2 is FNYEAQ. Deletions cut 2 bases from V and 5 bases from J, with 12 bases between. The CDR3 sequence is CASSLIPDTTEAFF. The CDR3 bases are TGTGCCAGCAGCTTAATCCCGGACACAACTGAAGCTTTCTTT.

A few counts support this clonotype. The chain is built from TRBV7-2 and TRBJ2-7; D unresolved. From germline, CDR1 is SGHTA and CDR2 FQGNSA. V gave up 3 bases and J gave up 2 bases, with 11 bases separating them. This CDR3 is 14 amino acids long. The CDR3 loop reads CASSFNDGTYEQYF. In DNA form, the CDR3 reads TGTGCCAGCAGCTTTAATGACGGTACCTACGAGCAGTACTTC.

This clonotype showed up just a few times. V is TRBV29-1 and J is TRBJ1-1, with D hard to call. CDR3 size: 12 residues. Germline assignment: CDR1 SQVTM and CDR2 ANQGSEA. V was cut by 5 bases and J by 2 bases, with 9 bases left in between. DNA for the CDR3: TGCAGCGTTCAGGCCCCTAACACTGAAGCTTTCTTT. Its protein product is CSVQAPNTEAFF.

This clonotype came up a few times. This chain connects TRBV15 to TRBJ2-4; 8 bases are shared with TRBD1. Losses at the gene ends were 8 bases for V and 2 bases for J; bases not matched to a gene: 14. This CDR3 spans 17 amino acids. Germline assignment: CDR1 LNHNV and CDR2 YYDKDF (reference sequence). This CDR3 reads CATHNPTGGLTKNIQYF. In nucleotides, the CDR3 is TGTGCCACCCATAACCCAACAGGGGGGTTGACCAAAAACATTCAGTACTTC.

This clonotype was observed at least ten times. The chain links TRBV18 to TRBJ2-3; D ambiguous. Germline V lookup: CDR1 KGHSH, CDR2 LQKENI. This CDR3 region has 11 residues. The V end lost 2 bases, the J end lost 4 bases, and 1 base lay between the germline ends. The CDR3 bases are TGTGCCAGCTCACCATCAGATACGCAGTATTTT. Protein: CASSPSDTQYF. The variable domain in full, completed from reference TRBV18 and TRBJ2-3, reads NAGVMQNPRHLVRRRGQEARLRCSPMKGHSHVYWYRQLPEEGLKFMVYLQKENIIDESGMPKERFSAEFPKEGPSILRIQQVVRGDSAAYFCASSPSDTQYFGPGTRLTVL.

This clonotype was observed a handful of times. The J gene is TRBJ1-1, the V gene TRBV20-1; no clear D gene. Germline V gene data show CDR1 as DFQATT and CDR2 as SNEGSKA (reference sequence). This CDR3 spans 13 amino acids. V dropped 0 bases and J dropped 7 bases, with 12 bases sitting between them. CDR3 region: CSARDARTVEAFF. The CDR3 bases are TGCAGTGCTAGAGATGCCAGGACGGTTGAAGCTTTCTTT.

The gene calls are TRBV9 and TRBJ1-2; no definite D call. The ends were cut back, 2 bases at V and 4 bases at J, with 12 bases in the middle. The CDR3 sequence is 14 residues long. Germline V lookup: CDR1 SGDLS, CDR2 YYNGEE. DNA for the CDR3: TGTGCCAGCAGCGTTTCCGGGATCGGCTATGGCTACACCTTC. Its protein is CASSVSGIGYGYTF.

This clonotype has a count of ten or more. A junction boundary mismatches the germline segment, possibly from a read error. The chain carries TRBV7-9 and TRBJ1-6; D perhaps matches TRBD1 (6 bases). The CDR3 extends over 12 amino acids. Germline V gene lookup returns CDR1 SEHNR and CDR2 FQNEAQ (reference sequence). Here the CDR3 DNA reads TGTGCCAGCGGCTTGAGGGGGGCACCCCTCCACTTT. It codes for CASGLRGAPLHF.

This clonotype came up a few times. The V and J genes are TRBV9 and TRBJ1-1; TRBD1 is a possible D gene (5 bases). Trimming took off 3 bases at V and 3 bases at J, with 15 bases between the two ends. Looked up from germline, CDR1 is SGDLS and CDR2 is YYNGEE. The CDR3 runs to 15 residues. CDR3 in amino acids: CASSELKSGDTEAFF. The DNA for the CDR3 is TGTGCCAGCAGCGAGTTGAAGTCGGGGGACACTGAAGCTTTCTTT.

In this sample, this clonotype turned up many times. The V gene is TRBV6-6, the J gene TRBJ1-5; 9 nucleotides line up with TRBD1. CDR1 and CDR2 from the germline V gene are MNHNY and SVGAGI (reference sequence). Trimming removed 4 bases from V and 8 bases from J; junction bases left unmatched: 3. The CDR3 covers 13 residues. CDR3 DNA: TGTGCCAGCAGTTCGACAGGGGGAGAGCCCCAGCATTTT. This sequence encodes CASSSTGGEPQHF.

The table lists this clonotype with a few counts. The rearrangement joins TRBV30 to TRBJ1-6, with D possibly being TRBD1 (5 bases). V was pared by 7 bases and J by 8 bases, with 9 bases between. The CDR3 consists of 11 residues. Germline V CDR1 and CDR2: GTSNPN, SVGIG (reference sequence). Here the CDR3 reads CASSGDSPLHF. The CDR3 DNA reads as TGTGCCTCCTCGGGGGATTCACCCCTCCACTTT.

This chain uses TRBV6-5 with TRBJ2-5; D is perhaps TRBD1 (6 bases). V was clipped by 0 bases and J by 5 bases, with 10 bases between them. The CDR3 spans 14 residues. The germline gives CDR1 MNHEY, CDR2 SVGAGI. The CDR3 sequence is CASSYSRGSETQYF. CDR3 DNA: TGTGCCAGCAGTTACTCCAGGGGTAGCGAGACCCAGTACTTC.

This chain joins TRBV20-1 and TRBJ2-7; a possible D gene is TRBD1 (5 bases). CDR1 is DFQATT, CDR2 SNEGSKA, per germline (reference sequence). CDR3 length: 13 amino acids. Trimming shortened V by 0 bases and J by 5 bases, and 11 bases separated the two germline ends. The CDR3 region is CSARDQRQNEQYF. CDR3 DNA: TGCAGTGCTAGAGATCAGCGACAGAACGAGCAGTACTTC.

This chain uses TRBV28 with TRBJ2-2; TRBD1 matches 8 bases. Trimming at V came to 10 bases and at J to 7 bases, leaving 11 bases not matched to a gene. Germline V gene sequence: CDR1 MDHEN, CDR2 SYDVKM. This CDR3 contains 14 residues. CDR3 bases: TGTGCCACCACGCCGACAGGGGTAATCGGGGAGCTGTTTTTT. Its protein is CATTPTGVIGELFF.